Described below is a single TCR beta chain sequence and its context. Its antigen target is currently unknown. Base qualities were left out, and no much larger clone turns up one base away. Whole blood was collected in K2EDTA tubes by collaborating institutions according to the institutions' own protocols. For TCRbeta analysis, collaborators shipped samples as frozen whole blood, isolated PBMCs, or DNA extracted from either of those sample types. These data are taken from a study of blood T cell repertoires in COVID-19 (dated by TCRdb to 2018 to 2021). In terms of the full investigation: Samples covering the acute and convalescent phases of COVID-19 were provided by collaborators in the United States, Italy and Spain. Nearly every sample came with metadata listing a de-identified subject ID, COVID-19 status, age in years and sex. Deeply sampled blood TCRbeta repertoires from subjects exposed to, actively infected with, or recovered from COVID-19 were included in the dataset. The material from the prospective study consisted of cDNA or gDNA derived from T cells, B-cell-depleted T cells, or PBMCs. The samples were drawn from two sources: the first 160 participants of the ongoing ImmuneRACE study, and 1,200 or so subjects contributed by 6 global collaborators. The repertoires were released in a freely available public database meant as a resource for research on the immune response to SARS-CoV-2. Where available, HLA class I and class II types were taken from metadata supplied by the sample provider and were not determined by assay-based typing. Study-wide conclusions, independent of this receptor: The amount of clinical and demographic metadata varied by source and participant and was provided uncurated.

TCRbeta CDR3 regions were amplified from genomic DNA by means of the immunoSEQ Assay, a bias-controlled multiplex PCR. Under the source paper's analysis protocol: Within the assay, amplification of reference gene primers was used to estimate how many nucleated cells each sample contained. To quantify the absolute abundance of each unique TCRbeta CDR3 rearrangement, sequence reads were collapsed and filtered. For each sample, productive Simpson clonality was calculated as the square root of Simpson's diversity index over productive rearrangements. TCRdb limited this immuneACCESS table to in-frame rearrangements with V and J called. A share of clones is missing; checked studies link under half to unresolved V genes, and the rest is unexplained. From that table come the V and J calls and clone size; the DNA was used to work out D and trimming. The table for this sample lists about 200,000 clones; about 93% of them were counted only once. In total, the top ten clones hold around 0.53% of the sample.

V is pruned by 2 bases and J by 0 bases, leaving 7 bases of the junction without a gene match. The CDR3 numbers 16 residues from cysteine through phenylalanine. The CDR3 DNA has 48 bases and is translated from base 1. The germline V gene encodes CDR1 MGHDK and CDR2 SYGVNS. Sequencing was done on a sample of peripheral blood. This sequence was found in a man aged 50 to 59 with acute or convalescent COVID-19. The sequence joins TRBV25-1 to TRBJ2-7, with 7 junctional bases fitting TRBD1. The bases read TGTGCCAGCAGTGAAGAGGGGGCACAAAACTCCTACGAGCAGTACTTC. Translated, it reads CASSEEGAQNSYEQYF.